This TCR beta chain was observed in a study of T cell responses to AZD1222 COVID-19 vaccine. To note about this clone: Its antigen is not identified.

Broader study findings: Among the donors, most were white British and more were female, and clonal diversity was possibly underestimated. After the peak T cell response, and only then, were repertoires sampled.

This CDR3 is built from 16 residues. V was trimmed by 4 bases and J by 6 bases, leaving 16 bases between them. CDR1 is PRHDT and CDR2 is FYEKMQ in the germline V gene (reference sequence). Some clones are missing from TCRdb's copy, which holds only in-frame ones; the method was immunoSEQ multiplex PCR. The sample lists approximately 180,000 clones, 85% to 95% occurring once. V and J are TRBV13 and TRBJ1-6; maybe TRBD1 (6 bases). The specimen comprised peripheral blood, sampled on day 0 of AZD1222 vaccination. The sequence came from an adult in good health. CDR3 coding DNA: TGTGCCAGCAGCTCGACACGCAGGACAGTTAATTCACCCCTCCACTTT. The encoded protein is CASSSTRRTVNSPLHF. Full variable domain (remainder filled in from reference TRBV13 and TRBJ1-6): AAGVIQSPRHLIKEKRETATLKCYPIPRHDTVYWYQQGPGQDPQFLISFYEKMQSDKGSIPDRFSAQQFSDYHSELNMSSLELGDSALYFCASSSTRRTVNSPLHFGNGTRLTVT.